The 27 T cell receptor beta chains given below trace back to one sample, sequenced in a study of CD8+ T cells in alopecia areata. TCR sequencing used cDNA made by reverse transcription of extracted RNA. Assay: immunoSEQ multiplex PCR; the TCRdb copy retains only in-frame clones and omits some. Of over 85,000 clones in the sample, 35% to 45% were seen once. The sample was CD4+ T cells sorted from blood. The source is a human donor with alopecia areata.

The chain couples TRBV27 to TRBJ2-7; 14 positions agree with TRBD2. The CDR3 extends over 17 amino acids. In germline, CDR1 is MNHEY, CDR2 SMNVEV (reference sequence). V lost 4 bases and J lost 7; bases outside the gene matches: 12. Here the CDR3 DNA reads TGTGCCAGCAGTTCCAACCTTGGACTAGCGGGAGGTTGGGAGCAGTACTTC. This codes for CASSSNLGLAGGWEQYF.

The gene calls are TRBV6-5 and TRBJ1-2; 11 positions agree with TRBD1. This CDR3 has 14 residues. The V gene's germline CDR1 is MNHEY and CDR2 SVGAGI. The V segment lost 6 bases and the J segment 7 bases; nucleotides outside the gene matches: 7. CDR3 nucleotide sequence: TGTGCCAGCAGGCAGGACAGGGGGCCGGTTGGCTACACCTTC. This encodes CASRQDRGPVGYTF.

This chain links TRBV14 with TRBJ2-3; TRBD2 matches at 9 bases. V was clipped by 3 bases and J by 4 bases; unmatched bases: 11. This CDR3 contains 17 residues. Germline CDR1 SGHDN, CDR2 FVKESK. DNA for the CDR3: TGTGCCAGCAGCCAGCTAGCGGGGCCTTCGGGATCAGATACGCAGTATTTT. As protein: CASSQLAGPSGSDTQYF.

The J gene is TRBJ2-1, the V gene TRBV5-6; D not resolved. This CDR3 spans 13 amino acids. In germline, CDR1 is SGHDT, CDR2 YYEEEE. Trimming pared 6 bases from V and 6 bases from J, leaving 13 bases between. CDR3 residues: CASNPRRRNEQFF. In DNA form, the CDR3 reads TGTGCCAGCAACCCAAGGCGTCGCAATGAGCAGTTCTTC.

The sample holds a few counts of this clone. The genes are TRBV29-1 and TRBJ2-3; D gene uncertain. Germline CDR1 and CDR2: SQVTM and ANQGSEA. The ends were cut back, 1 base at V and 1 base at J, with 9 bases in the middle. The CDR3 length is 14 residues. CDR3 bases: TGCAGCGTTGAAGGGTTTATAGGCACAGATACGCAGTATTTT. Translating gives CSVEGFIGTDTQYF.

This clone was counted a few times. Other DNA sequences in the sample encode the same CDR3. V gene TRBV2 combines with J gene TRBJ1-5; TRBD1 is a possible D gene (5 bases). Germline V gene data show CDR1 as SNHLY and CDR2 as FYNNEI. The V end lost 0 bases, the J end lost 6 bases, and 12 bases lay between the germline ends. The CDR3 length is 15 residues. CDR3 in amino acids: CASSEARGAGQPQHF. The DNA for the CDR3 is TGTGCCAGCAGTGAAGCGCGGGGCGCTGGTCAGCCCCAGCATTTT.

The chain employs TRBV29-1 and TRBJ2-4; D gene unclear. The CDR3 extends over 16 amino acids. Germline CDR1 reads SQVTM; CDR2 reads ANQGSEA. Trimming took 4 bases from V and 0 from J, leaving 16 bases between them. CDR3 residues: CSVAQTLQAAKNIQYF. The CDR3 DNA reads TGCAGCGTTGCCCAAACACTCCAGGCAGCCAAAAACATTCAGTACTTC.

The chain couples TRBV4-1 to TRBJ1-1; D unclear. The CDR3 runs 13 residues. The germline V gene has CDR1 MGHRA and CDR2 YSYEKL. Deletions cut 4 bases from V and 1 base from J, with 7 bases between. The CDR3 region is CASSPTANTEAFF. The CDR3, as DNA: TGCGCCAGCAGCCCTACAGCGAACACTGAAGCTTTCTTT.

This chain uses TRBV29-1 with TRBJ2-5; possible D gene TRBD1, 5 bases. From germline, CDR1 is SQVTM and CDR2 ANQGSEA. This CDR3 is 12 amino acids long. V was clipped by 5 bases and J by 1 base, with 8 bases between them. As DNA, the CDR3 is TGCAGCGTTTGGGGCCTCCAAGAGACCCAGTACTTC. It yields the protein CSVWGLQETQYF.

This chain joins TRBV5-1 and TRBJ1-2; TRBD1 aligns across 9 bases. CDR3 length equals 14 residues. Germline loops: CDR1 SGHRS, CDR2 YFSETQ. J was trimmed by 3 bases and V by 4 bases; bases with no gene match: 4. The CDR3 loop reads CASSVGQGHYGYTF. The CDR3 DNA follows: TGCGCCAGCAGCGTCGGACAGGGGCACTATGGCTACACCTTC.

This clone was counted between two and nine times. V and J are TRBV5-1 and TRBJ2-5; no firm D call. The CDR3 has 11 amino acids. CDR1 SGHRS and CDR2 YFSETQ come from the germline V gene. V lost 8 bases to trimming and J lost 0 bases, with 5 bases between them. The CDR3 coding sequence is TGCGCCAGTGCAAACCAAGAGACCCAGTACTTC. Translated, it gives CASANQETQYF.

In its sample, this clone was seen a few times. The genes are TRBV29-1 and TRBJ2-2, with a tentative D call TRBD2 (5 bases). Germline CDR1 SQVTM, CDR2 ANQGSEA. CDR3 length: 13 amino acids. V was trimmed by 4 bases and J by 5 bases, leaving 11 bases between them. The CDR3 nucleotides read TGCAGCGTTGCGGGCAGGAGGACCGGGGAGCTGTTTTTT. It translates to CSVAGRRTGELFF.

This chain uses TRBV10-3 with TRBJ2-5; D is uncertain. Trimming left V 10 bases short and J 1 base short, with 7 bases between. The CDR3 consists of 11 residues. Germline CDR1 is ENHRY and CDR2 is SYGVKD. CDR3 nucleotide sequence: TGTGCCAGTTTAGCCCAAGAGACCCAGTACTTC. It translates to CASLAQETQYF.

The chain uses TRBV5-1 and TRBJ1-6; the D is unclear. V was clipped by 3 bases and J by 5 bases, with 9 bases between them. The germline CDR1 and CDR2 sequences are SGHRS and YFSETQ. The CDR3 is made up of 14 amino acids. The CDR3 loop reads CASSYAVNNSPLHF. The CDR3 nucleotides are TGCGCCAGCAGCTACGCCGTTAATAATTCACCCCTCCACTTT.

A few counts support this clone. The chain combines TRBV29-1 with TRBJ1-4; perhaps TRBD1 as D (6 bases). The CDR3 is made up of 16 amino acids. Trimming took off 3 bases at V and 8 bases at J, with 22 bases between the two ends. Germline assignment: CDR1 SQVTM and CDR2 ANQGSEA. The CDR3 DNA reads TGCAGCGTTGATCTGGACAGCCAACCCCTCCGGGAAAAACTGTTTTTT. The encoded protein is CSVDLDSQPLREKLFF.

The table lists this clone with a few counts. V usage is TRBV29-1 and J usage is TRBJ1-2; perhaps TRBD1 as D (5 bases). This CDR3 contains 17 residues. V was clipped by 4 bases and J by 0 bases, with 21 bases between them. The germline gives CDR1 SQVTM, CDR2 ANQGSEA. The chain's CDR3 is CSVVSPREGMANYGYTF. In nucleotides, the CDR3 is TGCAGCGTTGTGAGCCCCAGGGAGGGTATGGCTAACTATGGCTACACCTTC.

The rearrangement links TRBV29-1 to TRBJ1-1, with TRBD1 matching 7 bases. The J segment lost 5 bases and the V segment lost 7 bases, leaving 10 bases of the junction unmatched. The CDR3 runs to 13 residues. Germline loops: CDR1 SQVTM, CDR2 ANQGSEA. CDR3 sequence (DNA): TGCAGCGCCACTCGACAGGGAGGAACTGAAGCTTTCTTT. Residues: CSATRQGGTEAFF.

The chain couples TRBV15 to TRBJ2-5; weak D call: TRBD2 (5 bases). The CDR3 loop spans 13 amino acids. Germline assignment: CDR1 LNHNV and CDR2 YYDKDF (reference sequence). The V end lost 8 bases, the J end lost 0 bases, and 10 bases lay between the germline ends. CDR3 nucleotide sequence: TGTGCCACCGGGCAGCGGTACCAAGAGACCCAGTACTTC. Translated, it gives CATGQRYQETQYF.

This chain connects TRBV6-6 to TRBJ2-4; TRBD2 aligns across 7 bases. CDR1 MNHNY and CDR2 SVGAGI come from the germline V gene (reference sequence). J was trimmed by 6 bases and V by 5 bases; bases with no gene match: 10. This CDR3 is built from 15 residues. CDR3 protein: CASSGRLAGGNIQYF. The CDR3 nucleotides are TGTGCCAGCAGTGGCCGACTAGCTGGGGGAAACATTCAGTACTTC.

The gene calls are TRBV29-1 and TRBJ2-7; 8 bases agree with TRBD2. V lost 6 bases, J lost 0 bases, and 13 bases stayed unmatched. From germline, CDR1 is SQVTM and CDR2 ANQGSEA. The CDR3 totals 16 residues. In nucleotides, the CDR3 is TGCAGCGTGGGTGGAGGTAGCGGGGCCCCCTCCTACGAGCAGTACTTC. Encoded protein: CSVGGGSGAPSYEQYF.

The chain couples TRBV29-1 to TRBJ1-5; no clear D. With 0 bases removed from V and 3 bases from J, the gap between germline ends came to 12 bases. Germline V gene sequence: CDR1 SQVTM, CDR2 ANQGSEA. The CDR3 totals 15 residues. This chain's CDR3 is CSVEDGSAINQPQHF. CDR3 DNA: TGCAGCGTTGAAGATGGGTCAGCTATCAATCAGCCCCAGCATTTT. Supplemented by reference TRBV29-1 and TRBJ1-5, the full variable domain reads SAVISQKPSRDICQRGTSLTIQCQVDSQVTMMFWYRQQPGQSLTLIATANQGSEATYESGFVIDKFPISRPNLTFSTLTVSNMSPEDSSIYLCSVEDGSAINQPQHFGDGTRLSIL.

This clone has a handful of counts. CDR3 sequence: CASSLLGTQYF. The CDR3 DNA sequence: TGTGCCAGCAGTTTATTGGGGACCCAGTACTTC. This chain connects TRBV28 to TRBJ2-5; D unresolved. Germline V gene sequence: CDR1 MDHEN, CDR2 SYDVKM. The CDR3 has 11 residues. Trimming shortened V by 1 base and J by 7 bases, and 4 bases separated the two germline ends.

The V gene is TRBV23-1, the J gene TRBJ1-6; D ambiguous. TRBV23-1 is labeled an ORF, and its function is uncertain. There are 16 residues in the CDR3. Between the trimmed V and J ends, which lost 2 bases and 5 bases, there was a span of 13 bases. The CDR3 DNA reads as TGCGCCAGCAGTCAACGCCCGTCCTCTCATAATTCACCCCTCCACTTT. Its translation is CASSQRPSSHNSPLHF.

The chain recombines TRBV6-6 with TRBJ2-7, with D uncertain. This CDR3 is 11 amino acids long. In germline, CDR1 is MNHNY, CDR2 SVGAGI (reference sequence). V was cut by 0 bases and J by 8 bases, with 5 bases left in between. The CDR3 DNA reads as TGTGCCAGCAGTTACTCGGTCCAGCAGTACTTC. As protein: CASSYSVQQYF.

This clone has only a few counts. The rearrangement joins TRBV30 to TRBJ2-7; D perhaps matches TRBD2 (6 bases). From germline, CDR1 is GTSNPN and CDR2 SVGIG (reference sequence). V was pared by 4 bases and J by 0 bases, with 13 bases between. The CDR3 sequence is 14 residues long. CDR3 nucleotides: TGTGCCTGGAAGCCGCCCGGGAGCTCCTACGAGCAGTACTTC. Protein sequence: CAWKPPGSSYEQYF.

This clone has a handful of counts. The chain recombines TRBV28 with TRBJ2-3; 10 bases map to TRBD2. Germline loops: CDR1 MDHEN, CDR2 SYDVKM. The CDR3 loop spans 16 amino acids. V was clipped by 7 bases and J by 3 bases; unmatched bases: 10. CDR3 DNA sequence: TGTGCCAGCAATACAGCCGGGACTAGCGATACAGATACGCAGTATTTT. Protein sequence: CASNTAGTSDTDTQYF.

This clone was counted ten times or more. The chain uses TRBV18 and TRBJ2-5; 8 nucleotides agree with TRBD1. With 7 bases clipped from V and 2 bases from J, the junction kept 6 bases outside the gene matches. Germline assignment: CDR1 KGHSH and CDR2 LQKENI. The CDR3 runs 14 residues. The CDR3 sequence: CASCKNRGQETQYF. The DNA of the CDR3 is TGTGCCAGCTGCAAAAACAGGGGGCAAGAGACCCAGTACTTC.